This T cell receptor (beta chain) was observed in a study of CD8 T cells in ankylosing spondylitis. Study-wide findings and caveats: A motif in TCR beta, a set of 8 or 9 highly homologous variants, appeared characteristic of ankylosing spondylitis blood.

V lost 1 base, J lost 1 base, and 10 bases stayed unmatched. The germline V gene has CDR1 LNHNV and CDR2 YYDKDF (reference sequence). CDR3 size: 18 residues. MiXCR, run by TCRdb on the 5' RACE reads, gives a single entry per CDR3 protein. This sample carries about 390,000 distinct CDR3 sequences, around 24% of them seen once, and the ten largest clones take around 17%. A note on this clonotype: Its target is unknown.

This chain links TRBV15 with TRBJ2-1; 7 bases fit TRBD2. The sample taken for sequencing was blood, either unsorted or a sorted T cell fraction (not recorded which). The receptor was derived from a male donor with ankylosing spondylitis. The CDR3 loop reads CATSRAGSAGVSYNEQFF. The CDR3 coding sequence is TGTGCCACCAGCAGAGCTGGGTCCGCGGGAGTGTCCTACAATGAGCAGTTCTTC.